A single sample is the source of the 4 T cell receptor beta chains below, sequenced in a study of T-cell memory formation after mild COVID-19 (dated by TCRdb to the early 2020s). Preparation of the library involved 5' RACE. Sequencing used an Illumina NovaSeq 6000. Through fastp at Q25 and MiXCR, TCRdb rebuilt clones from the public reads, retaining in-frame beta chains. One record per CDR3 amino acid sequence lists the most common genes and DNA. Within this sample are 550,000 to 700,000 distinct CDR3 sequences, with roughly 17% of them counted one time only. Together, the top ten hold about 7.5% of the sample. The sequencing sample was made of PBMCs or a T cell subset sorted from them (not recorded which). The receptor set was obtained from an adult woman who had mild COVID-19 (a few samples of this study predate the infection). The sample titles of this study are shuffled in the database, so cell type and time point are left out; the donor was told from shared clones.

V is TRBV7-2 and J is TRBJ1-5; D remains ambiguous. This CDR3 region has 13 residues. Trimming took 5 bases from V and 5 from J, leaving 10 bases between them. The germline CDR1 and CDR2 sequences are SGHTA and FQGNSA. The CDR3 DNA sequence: TGTGCCAGCAGCCCGGCGGATTATCAGCCCCAGCATTTT. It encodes CASSPADYQPQHF.

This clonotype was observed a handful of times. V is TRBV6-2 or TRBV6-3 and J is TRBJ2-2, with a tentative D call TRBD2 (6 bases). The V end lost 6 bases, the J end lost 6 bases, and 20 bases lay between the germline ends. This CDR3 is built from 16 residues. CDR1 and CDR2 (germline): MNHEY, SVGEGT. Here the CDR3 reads CASSSPLAFWAGELFF. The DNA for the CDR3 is TGTGCCAGCAGCTCTCCACTAGCCTTTTGGGCCGGGGAGCTGTTTTTT.

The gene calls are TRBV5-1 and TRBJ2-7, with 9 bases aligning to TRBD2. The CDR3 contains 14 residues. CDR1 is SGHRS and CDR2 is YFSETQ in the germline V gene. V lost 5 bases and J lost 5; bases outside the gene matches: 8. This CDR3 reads CASRAGGPYDEQYF. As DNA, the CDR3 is TGCGCCAGCAGGGCGGGAGGGCCTTACGACGAGCAGTACTTC. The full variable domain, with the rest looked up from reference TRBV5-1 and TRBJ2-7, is KAGVTQTPRYLIKTRGQQVTLSCSPISGHRSVSWYQQTPGQGLQFLFEYFSETQRNKGNFPGRFSGRQFSNSRSEMNVSTLELGDSALYLCASRAGGPYDEQYFGPGTRLTVT.

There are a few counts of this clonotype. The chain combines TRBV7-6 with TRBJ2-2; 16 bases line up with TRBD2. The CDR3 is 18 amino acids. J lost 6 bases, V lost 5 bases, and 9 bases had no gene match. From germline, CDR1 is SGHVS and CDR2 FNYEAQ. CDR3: CASSAPGTSGRAPGELFF. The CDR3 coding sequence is TGTGCCAGCAGCGCCCCCGGGACTAGCGGGAGGGCCCCCGGGGAGCTGTTTTTT.